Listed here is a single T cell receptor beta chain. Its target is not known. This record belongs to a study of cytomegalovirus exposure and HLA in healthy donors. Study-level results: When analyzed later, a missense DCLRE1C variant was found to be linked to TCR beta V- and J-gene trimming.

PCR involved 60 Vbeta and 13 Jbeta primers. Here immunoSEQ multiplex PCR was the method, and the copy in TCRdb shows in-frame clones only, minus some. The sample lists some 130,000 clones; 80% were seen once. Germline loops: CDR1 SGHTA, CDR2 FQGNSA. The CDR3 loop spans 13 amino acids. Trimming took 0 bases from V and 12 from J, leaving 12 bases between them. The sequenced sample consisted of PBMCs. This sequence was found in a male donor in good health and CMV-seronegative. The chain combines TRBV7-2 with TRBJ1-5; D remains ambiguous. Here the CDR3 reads CASSLATDGLQHF. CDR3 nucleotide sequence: TGTGCCAGCAGCTTAGCAACGGACGGACTCCAGCATTTT. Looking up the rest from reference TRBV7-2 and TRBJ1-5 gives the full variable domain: GAGVSQSPSNKVTEKGKDVELRCDPISGHTALYWYRQSLGQGLEFLIYFQGNSAPDKSGLPSDRFSAERTGGSVSTLTIQRTQQEDSAVYLCASSLATDGLQHFGDGTRLSIL.